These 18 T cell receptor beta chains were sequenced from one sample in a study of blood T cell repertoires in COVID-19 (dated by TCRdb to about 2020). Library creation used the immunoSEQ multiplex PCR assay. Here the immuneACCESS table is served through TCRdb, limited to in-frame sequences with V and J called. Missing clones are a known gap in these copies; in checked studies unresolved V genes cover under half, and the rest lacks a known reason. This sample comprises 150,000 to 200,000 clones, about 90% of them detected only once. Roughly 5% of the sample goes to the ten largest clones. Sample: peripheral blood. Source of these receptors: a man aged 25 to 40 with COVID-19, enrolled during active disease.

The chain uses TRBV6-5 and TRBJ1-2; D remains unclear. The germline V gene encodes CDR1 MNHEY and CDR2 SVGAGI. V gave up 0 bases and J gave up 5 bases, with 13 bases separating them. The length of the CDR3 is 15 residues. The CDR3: CASSYSRAQSYGYTF. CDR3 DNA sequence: TGTGCCAGCAGTTACTCGAGGGCGCAGTCTTATGGCTACACCTTC.

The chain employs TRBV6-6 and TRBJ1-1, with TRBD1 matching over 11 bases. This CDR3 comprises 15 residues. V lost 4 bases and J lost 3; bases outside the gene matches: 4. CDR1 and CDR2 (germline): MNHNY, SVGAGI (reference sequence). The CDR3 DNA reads TGTGCCAGCAGTTCCCCGGGACAGGGGGACACTGAAGCTTTCTTT. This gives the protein CASSSPGQGDTEAFF.

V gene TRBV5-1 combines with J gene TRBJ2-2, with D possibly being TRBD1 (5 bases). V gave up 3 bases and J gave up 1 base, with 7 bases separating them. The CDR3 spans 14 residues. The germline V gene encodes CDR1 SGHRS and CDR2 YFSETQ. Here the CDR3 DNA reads TGCGCCAGCAGCTCTCAGGGGAACACCGGGGAGCTGTTTTTT. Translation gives CASSSQGNTGELFF.

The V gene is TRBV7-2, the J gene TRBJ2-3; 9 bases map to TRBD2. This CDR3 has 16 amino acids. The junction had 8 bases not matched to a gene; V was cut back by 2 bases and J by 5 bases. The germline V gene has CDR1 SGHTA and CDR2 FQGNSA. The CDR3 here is CASSLLLAGKRDTQYF. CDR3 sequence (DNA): TGTGCCAGCAGCTTACTTCTAGCGGGAAAGAGAGATACGCAGTATTTT.

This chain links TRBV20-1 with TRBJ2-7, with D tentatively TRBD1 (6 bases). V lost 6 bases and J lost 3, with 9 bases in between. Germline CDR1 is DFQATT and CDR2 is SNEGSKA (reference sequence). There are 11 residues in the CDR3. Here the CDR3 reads CSAPQGYEQYF. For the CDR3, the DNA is TGCAGTGCACCACAGGGCTACGAGCAGTACTTC.

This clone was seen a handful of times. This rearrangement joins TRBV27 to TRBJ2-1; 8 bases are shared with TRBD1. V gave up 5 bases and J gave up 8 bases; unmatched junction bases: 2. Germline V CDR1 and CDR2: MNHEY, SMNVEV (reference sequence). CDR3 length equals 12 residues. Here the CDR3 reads CASSQGADEQFF. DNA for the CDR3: TGTGCCAGCAGTCAGGGGGCCGATGAGCAGTTCTTC.

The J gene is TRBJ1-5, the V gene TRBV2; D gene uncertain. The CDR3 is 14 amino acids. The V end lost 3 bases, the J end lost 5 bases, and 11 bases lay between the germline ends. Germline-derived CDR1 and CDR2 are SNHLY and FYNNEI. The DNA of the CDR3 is TGTGCCAGCAGTGATAGGAGGGTTTATCAGCCCCAGCATTTT. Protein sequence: CASSDRRVYQPQHF.

The CDR3 loop is CASSYLAGGPADTQYF. CDR3 DNA: TGTGCCAGCAGTTATCTAGCGGGGGGGCCCGCAGATACGCAGTATTTT. The genes are TRBV6-5 and TRBJ2-3, with 12 bases fitting TRBD2. The CDR3 is made up of 16 amino acids. The junction had 5 bases not matched to a gene; V was cut back by 3 bases and J by 4 bases. Per germline, CDR1 MNHEY and CDR2 SVGAGI.

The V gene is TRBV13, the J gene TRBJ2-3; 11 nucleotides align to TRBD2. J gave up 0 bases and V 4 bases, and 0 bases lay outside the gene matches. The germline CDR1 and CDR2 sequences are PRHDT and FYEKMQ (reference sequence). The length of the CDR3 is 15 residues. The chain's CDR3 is CASSSSGGSTDTQYF. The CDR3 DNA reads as TGTGCCAGCAGCTCTAGCGGGGGGAGCACAGATACGCAGTATTTT. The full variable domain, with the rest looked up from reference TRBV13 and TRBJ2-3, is AAGVIQSPRHLIKEKRETATLKCYPIPRHDTVYWYQQGPGQDPQFLISFYEKMQSDKGSIPDRFSAQQFSDYHSELNMSSLELGDSALYFCASSSSGGSTDTQYFGPGTRLTVL.

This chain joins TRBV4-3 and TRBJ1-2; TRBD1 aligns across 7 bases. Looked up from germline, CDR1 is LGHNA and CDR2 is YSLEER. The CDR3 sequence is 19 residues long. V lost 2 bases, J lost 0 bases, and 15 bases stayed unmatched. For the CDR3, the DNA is TGCGCCAGCAGCCAACTCCATCGGGCCGGACAGGTAGCTAACTATGGCTACACCTTC. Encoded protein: CASSQLHRAGQVANYGYTF.

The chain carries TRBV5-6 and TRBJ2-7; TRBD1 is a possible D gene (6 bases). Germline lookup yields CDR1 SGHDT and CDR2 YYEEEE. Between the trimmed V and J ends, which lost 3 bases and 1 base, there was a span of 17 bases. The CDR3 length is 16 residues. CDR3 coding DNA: TGTGCCAGCAGCTACCAGACAGGAGACCCTTCCTACGAGCAGTACTTC. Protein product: CASSYQTGDPSYEQYF.

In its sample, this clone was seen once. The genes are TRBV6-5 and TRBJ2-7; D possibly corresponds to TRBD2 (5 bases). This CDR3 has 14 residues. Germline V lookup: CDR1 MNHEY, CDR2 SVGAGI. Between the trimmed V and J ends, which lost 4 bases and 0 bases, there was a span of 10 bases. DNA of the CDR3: TGTGCCAGCAGTTTTACTAGAACCTCCTACGAGCAGTACTTC. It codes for CASSFTRTSYEQYF.

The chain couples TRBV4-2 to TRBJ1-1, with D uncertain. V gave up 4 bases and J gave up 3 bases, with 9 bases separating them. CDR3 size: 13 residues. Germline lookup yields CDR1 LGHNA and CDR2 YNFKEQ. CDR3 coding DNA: TGTGCCAGCAGCCCCTCTTCGTACACTGAAGCTTTCTTT. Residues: CASSPSSYTEAFF.

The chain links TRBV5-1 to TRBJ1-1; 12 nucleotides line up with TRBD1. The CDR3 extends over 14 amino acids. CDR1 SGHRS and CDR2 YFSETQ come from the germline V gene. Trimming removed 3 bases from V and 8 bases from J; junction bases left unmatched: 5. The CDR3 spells CASSSGQGAHEAFF. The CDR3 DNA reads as TGCGCCAGCAGCTCGGGACAGGGGGCCCACGAAGCTTTCTTT.

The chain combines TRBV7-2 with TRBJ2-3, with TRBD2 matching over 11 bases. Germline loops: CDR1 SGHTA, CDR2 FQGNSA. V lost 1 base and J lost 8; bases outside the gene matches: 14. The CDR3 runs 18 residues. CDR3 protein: CASSLVLLAGGVSGTQYF. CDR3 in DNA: TGTGCCAGCAGCTTAGTCCTTTTAGCGGGAGGGGTTTCGGGTACGCAGTATTTT.

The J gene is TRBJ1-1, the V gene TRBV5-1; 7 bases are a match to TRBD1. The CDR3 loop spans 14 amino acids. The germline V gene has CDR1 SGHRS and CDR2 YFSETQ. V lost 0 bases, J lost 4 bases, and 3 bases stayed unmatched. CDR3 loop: CASSLGQGITEAFF. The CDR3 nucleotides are TGCGCCAGCAGCTTGGGACAGGGAATCACTGAAGCTTTCTTT. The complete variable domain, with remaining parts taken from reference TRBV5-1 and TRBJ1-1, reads KAGVTQTPRYLIKTRGQQVTLSCSPISGHRSVSWYQQTPGQGLQFLFEYFSETQRNKGNFPGRFSGRQFSNSRSEMNVSTLELGDSALYLCASSLGQGITEAFFGQGTRLTVV.

The CDR3 loop is CSVEDPGRGHEQYF. In DNA, the CDR3 is TGCAGCGTTGAAGATCCCGGCAGGGGCCACGAGCAGTACTTC. The chain recombines TRBV29-1 with TRBJ2-7, with D perhaps TRBD1 (6 bases). The germline V and J ends were trimmed by 0 bases and 5 bases, with 14 bases remaining between them. From germline, CDR1 is SQVTM and CDR2 ANQGSEA. This CDR3 region has 14 residues.

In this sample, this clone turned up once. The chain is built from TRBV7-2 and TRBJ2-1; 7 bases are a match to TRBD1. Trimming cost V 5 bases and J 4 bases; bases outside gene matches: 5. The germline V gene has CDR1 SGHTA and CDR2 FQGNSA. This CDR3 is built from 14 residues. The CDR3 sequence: CASSPRDRYNEQFF. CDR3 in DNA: TGTGCCAGCAGCCCCCGGGACAGATACAATGAGCAGTTCTTC.